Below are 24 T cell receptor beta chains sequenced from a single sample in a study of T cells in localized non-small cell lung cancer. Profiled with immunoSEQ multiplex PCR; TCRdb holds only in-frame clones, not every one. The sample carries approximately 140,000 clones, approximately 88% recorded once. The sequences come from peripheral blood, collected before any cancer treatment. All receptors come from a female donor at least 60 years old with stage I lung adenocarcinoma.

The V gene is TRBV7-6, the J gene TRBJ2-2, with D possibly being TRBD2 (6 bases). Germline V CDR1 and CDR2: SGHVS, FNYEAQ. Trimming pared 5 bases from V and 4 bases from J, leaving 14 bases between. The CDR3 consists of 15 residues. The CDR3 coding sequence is TGTGCCAGCAGCGATGCCGGGCGGGGCACCGGGGAGCTGTTTTTT. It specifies CASSDAGRGTGELFF.

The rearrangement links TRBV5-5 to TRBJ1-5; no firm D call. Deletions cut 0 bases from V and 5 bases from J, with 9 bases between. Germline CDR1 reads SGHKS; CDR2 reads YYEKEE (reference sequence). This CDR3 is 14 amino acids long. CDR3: CASSLALRDQPQHF. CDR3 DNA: TGTGCCAGCAGCTTGGCGTTGCGAGATCAGCCCCAGCATTTT.

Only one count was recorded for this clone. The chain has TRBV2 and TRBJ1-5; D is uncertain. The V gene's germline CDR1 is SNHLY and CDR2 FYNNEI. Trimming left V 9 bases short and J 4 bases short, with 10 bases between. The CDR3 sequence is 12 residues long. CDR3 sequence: CASSPVNQPQHF. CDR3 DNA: TGTGCCAGTTCCCCGGTTAATCAGCCCCAGCATTTT. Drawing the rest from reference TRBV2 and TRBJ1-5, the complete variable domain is EPEVTQTPSHQVTQMGQEVILRCVPISNHLYFYWYRQILGQKVEFLVSFYNNEISEKSEIFDDQFSVERPDGSNFTLKIRSTKLEDSAMYFCASSPVNQPQHFGDGTRLSIL.

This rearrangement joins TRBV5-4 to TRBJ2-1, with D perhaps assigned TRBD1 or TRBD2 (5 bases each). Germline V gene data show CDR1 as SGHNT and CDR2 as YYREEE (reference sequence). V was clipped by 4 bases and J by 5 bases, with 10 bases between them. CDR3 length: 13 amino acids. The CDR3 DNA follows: TGTGCCAGCAGCCAGGGACCGAACAATGAGCAGTTCTTC. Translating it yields CASSQGPNNEQFF.

The CDR3 spells CASSLVTRPVSYEQYF. In nucleotides, the CDR3 is TGCGCCAGCAGCTTAGTCACTAGACCGGTCTCCTACGAGCAGTACTTC. The chain is built from TRBV5-1 and TRBJ2-7, with D possibly matching TRBD2 (5 bases). This CDR3 is 16 amino acids long. The V end was cut by 2 bases, the J end by 0 bases, with 15 bases between. From germline, CDR1 is SGHRS and CDR2 YFSETQ.

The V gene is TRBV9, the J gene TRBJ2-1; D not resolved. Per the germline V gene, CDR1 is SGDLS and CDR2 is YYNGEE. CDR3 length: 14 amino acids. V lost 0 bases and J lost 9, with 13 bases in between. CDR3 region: CASSVADLQFEQFF. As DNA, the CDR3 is TGTGCCAGCAGCGTAGCGGATCTACAATTTGAGCAGTTCTTC.

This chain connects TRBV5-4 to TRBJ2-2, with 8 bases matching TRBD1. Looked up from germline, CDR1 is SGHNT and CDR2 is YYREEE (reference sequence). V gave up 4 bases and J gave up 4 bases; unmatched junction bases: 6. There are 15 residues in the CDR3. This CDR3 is CASSHGQGGTGELFF. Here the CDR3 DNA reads TGTGCCAGCAGCCACGGACAGGGAGGCACCGGGGAGCTGTTTTTT.

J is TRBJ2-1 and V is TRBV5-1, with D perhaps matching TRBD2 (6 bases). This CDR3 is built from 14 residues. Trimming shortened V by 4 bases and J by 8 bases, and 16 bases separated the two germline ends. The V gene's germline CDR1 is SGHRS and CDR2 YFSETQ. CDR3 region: CASSLRAGYDEQFF. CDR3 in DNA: TGCGCCAGCAGCCTGAGGGCGGGATACGATGAGCAGTTCTTC.

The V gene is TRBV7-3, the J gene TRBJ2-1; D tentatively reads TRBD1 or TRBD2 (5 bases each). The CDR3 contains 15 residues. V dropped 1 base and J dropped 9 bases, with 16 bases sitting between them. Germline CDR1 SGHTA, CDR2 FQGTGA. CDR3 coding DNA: TGTGCCAGCAGCTTAATGGCAGGGAGTAATGCTGAGCAGTTCTTC. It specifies CASSLMAGSNAEQFF.

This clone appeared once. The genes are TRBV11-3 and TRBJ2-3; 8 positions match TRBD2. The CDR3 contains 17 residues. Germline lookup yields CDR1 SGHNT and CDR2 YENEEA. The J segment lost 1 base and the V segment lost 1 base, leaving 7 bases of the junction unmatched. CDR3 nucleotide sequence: TGTGCCAGCAGCTTAGGGTCCAGCGGGAGAGGCACAGATACGCAGTATTTT. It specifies CASSLGSSGRGTDTQYF.

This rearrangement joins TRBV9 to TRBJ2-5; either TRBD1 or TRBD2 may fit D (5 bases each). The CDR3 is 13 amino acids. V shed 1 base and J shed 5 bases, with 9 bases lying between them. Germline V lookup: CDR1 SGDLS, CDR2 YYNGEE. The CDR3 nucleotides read TGTGCCAGCAGCGTAATGGGGGACGAGACCCAGTACTTC. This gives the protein CASSVMGDETQYF.

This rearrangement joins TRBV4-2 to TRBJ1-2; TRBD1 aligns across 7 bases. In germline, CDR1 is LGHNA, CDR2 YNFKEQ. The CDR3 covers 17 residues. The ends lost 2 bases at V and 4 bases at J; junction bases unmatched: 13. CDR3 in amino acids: CASSQHGQELPLYGYTF. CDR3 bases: TGTGCCAGCAGCCAACATGGACAGGAGTTGCCTCTCTATGGCTACACCTTC.

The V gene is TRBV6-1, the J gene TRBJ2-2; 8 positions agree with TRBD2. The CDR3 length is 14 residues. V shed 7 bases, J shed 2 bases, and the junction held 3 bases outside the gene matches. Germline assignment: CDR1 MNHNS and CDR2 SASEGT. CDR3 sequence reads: CASTGLVNTGELFF. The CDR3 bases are TGTGCCAGCACGGGACTAGTAAACACCGGGGAGCTGTTTTTT.

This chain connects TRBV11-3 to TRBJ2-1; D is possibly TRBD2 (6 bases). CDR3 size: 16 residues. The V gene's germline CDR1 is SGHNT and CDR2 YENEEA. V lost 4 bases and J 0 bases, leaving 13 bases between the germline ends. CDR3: CASSSGSGSSYNEQFF. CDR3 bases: TGTGCCAGCAGCTCCGGTAGCGGCAGCTCCTACAATGAGCAGTTCTTC.

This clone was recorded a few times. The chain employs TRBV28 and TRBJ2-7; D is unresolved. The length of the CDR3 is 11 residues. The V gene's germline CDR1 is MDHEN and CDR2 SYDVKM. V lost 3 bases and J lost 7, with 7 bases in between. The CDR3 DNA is TGTGCCAGCAGTTTGTTCGGTGAGCAGTACTTC. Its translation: CASSLFGEQYF.

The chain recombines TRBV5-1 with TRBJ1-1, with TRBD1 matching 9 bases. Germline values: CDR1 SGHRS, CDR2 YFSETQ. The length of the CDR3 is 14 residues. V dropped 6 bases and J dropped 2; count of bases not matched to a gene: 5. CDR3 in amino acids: CASTGQGSNTEAFF. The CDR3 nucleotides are TGCGCCAGCACGGGACAGGGATCTAACACTGAAGCTTTCTTT. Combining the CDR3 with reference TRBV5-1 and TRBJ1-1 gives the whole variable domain KAGVTQTPRYLIKTRGQQVTLSCSPISGHRSVSWYQQTPGQGLQFLFEYFSETQRNKGNFPGRFSGRQFSNSRSEMNVSTLELGDSALYLCASTGQGSNTEAFFGQGTRLTVV.

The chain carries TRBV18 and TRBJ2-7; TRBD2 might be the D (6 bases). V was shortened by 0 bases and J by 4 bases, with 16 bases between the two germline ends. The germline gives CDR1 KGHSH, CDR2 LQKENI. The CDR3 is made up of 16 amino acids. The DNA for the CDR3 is TGTGCCAGCTCACCACCGGGGACTCCAGGGCTATACGAGCAGTACTTC. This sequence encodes CASSPPGTPGLYEQYF.

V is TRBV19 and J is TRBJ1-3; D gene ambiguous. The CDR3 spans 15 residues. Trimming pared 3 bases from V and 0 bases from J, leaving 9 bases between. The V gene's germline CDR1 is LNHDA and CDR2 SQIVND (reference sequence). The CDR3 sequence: CASSIVTLSGNTIYF. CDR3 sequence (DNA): TGTGCCAGTAGTATTGTGACCCTCTCTGGAAACACCATATATTTT.

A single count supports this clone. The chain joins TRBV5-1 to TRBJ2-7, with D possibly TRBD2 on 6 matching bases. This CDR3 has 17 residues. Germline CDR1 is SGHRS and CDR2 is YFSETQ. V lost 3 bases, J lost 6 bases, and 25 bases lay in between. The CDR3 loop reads CASSSILSSAGLSEQYF. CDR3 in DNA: TGCGCCAGCAGCTCAATATTATCTAGCGCCGGGCTTAGCGAGCAGTACTTC.

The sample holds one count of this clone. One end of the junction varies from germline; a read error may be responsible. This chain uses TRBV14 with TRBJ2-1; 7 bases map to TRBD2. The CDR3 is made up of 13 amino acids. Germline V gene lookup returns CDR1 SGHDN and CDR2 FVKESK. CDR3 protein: CASSQTSYDEQFF. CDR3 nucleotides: TGTGCCAGCAGCCAGACTAGCTACGATGAGCAGTTCTTC.

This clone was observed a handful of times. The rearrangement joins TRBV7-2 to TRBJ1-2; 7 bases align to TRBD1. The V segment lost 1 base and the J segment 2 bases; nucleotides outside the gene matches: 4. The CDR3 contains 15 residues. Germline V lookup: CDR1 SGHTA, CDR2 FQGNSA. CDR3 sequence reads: CASSLGGTANYGYTF. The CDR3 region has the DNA TGTGCCAGCAGCTTAGGGGGGACAGCCAACTATGGCTACACCTTC.

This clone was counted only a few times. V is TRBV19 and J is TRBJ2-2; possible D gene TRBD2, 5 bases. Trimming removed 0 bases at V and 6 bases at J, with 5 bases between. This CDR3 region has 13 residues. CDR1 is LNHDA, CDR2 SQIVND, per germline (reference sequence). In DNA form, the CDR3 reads TGTGCCAGTAGTATAGAGGGAGCCGGGGAGCTGTTTTTT. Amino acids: CASSIEGAGELFF.

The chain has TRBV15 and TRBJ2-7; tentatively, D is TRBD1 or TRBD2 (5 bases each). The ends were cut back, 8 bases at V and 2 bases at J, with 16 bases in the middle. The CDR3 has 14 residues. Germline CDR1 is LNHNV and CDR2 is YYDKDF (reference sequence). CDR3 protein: CATARWGMTYEQYF. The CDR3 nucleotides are TGTGCCACCGCAAGGTGGGGGATGACCTACGAGCAGTACTTC.

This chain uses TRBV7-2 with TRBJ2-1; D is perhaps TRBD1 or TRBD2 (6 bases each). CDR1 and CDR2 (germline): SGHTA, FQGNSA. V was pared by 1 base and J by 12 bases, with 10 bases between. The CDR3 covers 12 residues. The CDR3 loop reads CASSLGGATQFF. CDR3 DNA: TGTGCCAGCAGCTTAGGGGGGGCCACGCAGTTCTTC.